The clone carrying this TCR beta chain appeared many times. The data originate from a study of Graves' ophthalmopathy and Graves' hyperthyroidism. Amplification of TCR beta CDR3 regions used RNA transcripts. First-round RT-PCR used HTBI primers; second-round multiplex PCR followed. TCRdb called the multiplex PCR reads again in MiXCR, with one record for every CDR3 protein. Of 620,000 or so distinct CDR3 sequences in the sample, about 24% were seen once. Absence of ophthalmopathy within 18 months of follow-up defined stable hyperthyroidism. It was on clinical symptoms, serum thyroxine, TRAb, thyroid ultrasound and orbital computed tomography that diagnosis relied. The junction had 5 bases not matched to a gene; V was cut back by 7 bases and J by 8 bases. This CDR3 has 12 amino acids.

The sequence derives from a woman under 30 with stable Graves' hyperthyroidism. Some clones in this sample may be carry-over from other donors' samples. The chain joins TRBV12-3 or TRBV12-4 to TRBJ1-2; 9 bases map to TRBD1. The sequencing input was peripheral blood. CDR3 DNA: TGTGCCAGCACCGGGACAGGGTTAGGCTACACCTTC. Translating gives CASTGTGLGYTF.